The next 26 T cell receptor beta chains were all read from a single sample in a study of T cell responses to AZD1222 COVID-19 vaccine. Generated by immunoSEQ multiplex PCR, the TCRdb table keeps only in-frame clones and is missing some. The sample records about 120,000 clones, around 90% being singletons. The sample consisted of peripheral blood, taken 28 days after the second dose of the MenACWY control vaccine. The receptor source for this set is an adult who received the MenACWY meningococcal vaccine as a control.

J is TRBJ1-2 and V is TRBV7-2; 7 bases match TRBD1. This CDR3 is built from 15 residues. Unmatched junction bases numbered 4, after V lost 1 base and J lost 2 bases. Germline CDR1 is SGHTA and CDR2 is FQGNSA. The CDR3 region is CASSLGGQANYGYTF. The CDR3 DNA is TGTGCCAGCAGCTTAGGAGGACAGGCGAACTATGGCTACACCTTC.

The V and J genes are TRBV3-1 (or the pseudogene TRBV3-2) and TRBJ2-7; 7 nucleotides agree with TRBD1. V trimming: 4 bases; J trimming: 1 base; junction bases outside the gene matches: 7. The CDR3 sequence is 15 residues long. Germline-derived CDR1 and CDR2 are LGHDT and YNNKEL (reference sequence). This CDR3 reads CASSRTTGTSYEQYF. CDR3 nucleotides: TGTGCCAGCAGCCGAACGACAGGGACATCCTACGAGCAGTACTTC.

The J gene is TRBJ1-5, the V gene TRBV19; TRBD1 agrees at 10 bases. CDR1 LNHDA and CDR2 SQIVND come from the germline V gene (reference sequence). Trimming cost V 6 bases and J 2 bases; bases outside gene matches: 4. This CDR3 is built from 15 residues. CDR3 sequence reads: CASRGDRGGNQPQHF. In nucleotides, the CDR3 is TGTGCCAGTAGAGGGGACAGGGGAGGCAATCAGCCCCAGCATTTT.

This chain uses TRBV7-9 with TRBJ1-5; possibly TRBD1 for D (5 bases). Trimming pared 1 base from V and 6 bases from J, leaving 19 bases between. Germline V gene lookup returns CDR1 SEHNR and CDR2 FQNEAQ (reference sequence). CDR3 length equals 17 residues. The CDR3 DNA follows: TGTGCCAGCAGCTTAGTAACGGGGAGGGGCTTCGGTCAGCCCCAGCATTTT. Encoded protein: CASSLVTGRGFGQPQHF.

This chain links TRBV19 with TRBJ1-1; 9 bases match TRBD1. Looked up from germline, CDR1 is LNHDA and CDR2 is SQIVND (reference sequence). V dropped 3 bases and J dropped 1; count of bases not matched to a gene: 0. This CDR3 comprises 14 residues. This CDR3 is CASSMGQGNTEAFF. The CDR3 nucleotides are TGTGCCAGTAGTATGGGACAGGGGAACACTGAAGCTTTCTTT.

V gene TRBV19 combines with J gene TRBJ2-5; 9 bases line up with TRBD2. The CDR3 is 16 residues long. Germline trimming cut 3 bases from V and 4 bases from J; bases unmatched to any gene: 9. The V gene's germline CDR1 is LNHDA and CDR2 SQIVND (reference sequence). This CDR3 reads CASSMVVAGVGETQYF. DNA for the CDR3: TGTGCCAGTAGTATGGTGGTAGCGGGAGTAGGAGAGACCCAGTACTTC.

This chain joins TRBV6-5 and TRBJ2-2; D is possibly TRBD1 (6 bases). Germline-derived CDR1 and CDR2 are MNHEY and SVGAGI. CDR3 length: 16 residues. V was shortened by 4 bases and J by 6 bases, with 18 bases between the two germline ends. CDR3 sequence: CASSSATGRGAGELFF. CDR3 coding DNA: TGTGCCAGCAGTTCAGCCACAGGGAGAGGGGCCGGGGAGCTGTTTTTT.

The CDR3 loop reads CASSVGGSRDEQFF. The CDR3 region has the DNA TGTGCCAGCAGCGTTGGCGGGAGTCGCGATGAGCAGTTCTTC. The V gene is TRBV9, the J gene TRBJ2-1; 7 bases align to TRBD2. Germline V lookup: CDR1 SGDLS, CDR2 YYNGEE. This CDR3 contains 14 residues. V lost 2 bases and J lost 8; bases outside the gene matches: 7. The entire variable domain, with the rest obtained from reference TRBV9 and TRBJ2-1, is as follows: DSGVTQTPKHLITATGQRVTLRCSPRSGDLSVYWYQQSLDQGLQFLIQYYNGEERAKGNILERFSAQQFPDLHSELNLSSLELGDSALYFCASSVGGSRDEQFFGPGTRLTVL.

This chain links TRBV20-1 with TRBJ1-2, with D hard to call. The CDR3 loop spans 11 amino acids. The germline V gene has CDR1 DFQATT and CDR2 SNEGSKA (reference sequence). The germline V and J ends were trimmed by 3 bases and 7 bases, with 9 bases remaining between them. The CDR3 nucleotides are TGCAGTGCTAGGGCCCAGAGTGGCTACACCTTC. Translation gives CSARAQSGYTF.

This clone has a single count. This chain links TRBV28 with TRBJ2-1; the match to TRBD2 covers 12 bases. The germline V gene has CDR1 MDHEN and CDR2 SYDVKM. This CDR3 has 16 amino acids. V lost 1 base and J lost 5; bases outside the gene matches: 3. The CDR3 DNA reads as TGTGCCAGCAGTTTATCGACTAGCGGGAGCAACAATGAGCAGTTCTTC. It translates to CASSLSTSGSNNEQFF.

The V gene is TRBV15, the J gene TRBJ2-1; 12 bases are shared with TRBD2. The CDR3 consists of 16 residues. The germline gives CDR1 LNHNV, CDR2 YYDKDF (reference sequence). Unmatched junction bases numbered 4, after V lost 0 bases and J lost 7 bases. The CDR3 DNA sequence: TGTGCCACCAGCAGAGACCGGACTAGCGGGGTTAATGAGCAGTTCTTC. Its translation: CATSRDRTSGVNEQFF.

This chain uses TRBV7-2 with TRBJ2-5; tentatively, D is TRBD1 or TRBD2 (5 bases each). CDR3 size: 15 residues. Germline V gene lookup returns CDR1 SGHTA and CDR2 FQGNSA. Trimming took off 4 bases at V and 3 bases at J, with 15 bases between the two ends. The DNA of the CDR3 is TGTGCCAGCAGCTCAGGGACCATCAACGAAGAGACCCAGTACTTC. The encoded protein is CASSSGTINEETQYF.

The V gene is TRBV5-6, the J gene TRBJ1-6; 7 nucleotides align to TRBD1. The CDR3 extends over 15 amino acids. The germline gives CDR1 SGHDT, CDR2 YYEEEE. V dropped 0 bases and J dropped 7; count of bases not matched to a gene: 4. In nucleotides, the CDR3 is TGTGCCAGCAGCTTGGAGGGCAGGGGGAATTCACCCCTCCACTTT. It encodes CASSLEGRGNSPLHF. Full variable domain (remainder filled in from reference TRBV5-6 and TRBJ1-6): DAGVTQSPTHLIKTRGQQVTLRCSPKSGHDTVSWYQQALGQGPQFIFQYYEEEERQRGNFPDRFSGHQFPNYSSELNVNALLLGDSALYLCASSLEGRGNSPLHFGNGTRLTVT.

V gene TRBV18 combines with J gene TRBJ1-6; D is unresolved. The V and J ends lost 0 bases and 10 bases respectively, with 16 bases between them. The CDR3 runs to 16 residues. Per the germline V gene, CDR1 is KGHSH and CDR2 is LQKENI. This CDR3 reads CASSPPVRNGFSPLHF. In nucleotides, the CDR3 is TGTGCCAGCTCACCACCGGTCCGGAACGGTTTCTCACCCCTCCACTTT.

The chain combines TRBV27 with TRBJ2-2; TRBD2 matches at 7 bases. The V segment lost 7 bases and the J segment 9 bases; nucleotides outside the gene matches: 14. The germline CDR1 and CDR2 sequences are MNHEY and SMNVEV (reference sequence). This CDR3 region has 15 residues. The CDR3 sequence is CASTPNGLVSRELFF. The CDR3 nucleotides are TGTGCCAGCACTCCTAACGGACTAGTGTCTCGGGAGCTGTTTTTT.

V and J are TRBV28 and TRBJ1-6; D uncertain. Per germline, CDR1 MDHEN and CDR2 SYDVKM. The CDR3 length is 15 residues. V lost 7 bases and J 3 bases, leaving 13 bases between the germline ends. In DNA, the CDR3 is TGTGCCAGCATCAGTACTCCGGGCTATAATTCACCCCTCCACTTT. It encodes CASISTPGYNSPLHF. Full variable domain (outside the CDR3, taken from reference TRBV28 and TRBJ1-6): DVKVTQSSRYLVKRTGEKVFLECVQDMDHENMFWYRQDPGLGLRLIYFSYDVKMKEKGDIPEGYSVSREKKERFSLILESASTNQTSMYLCASISTPGYNSPLHFGNGTRLTVT.

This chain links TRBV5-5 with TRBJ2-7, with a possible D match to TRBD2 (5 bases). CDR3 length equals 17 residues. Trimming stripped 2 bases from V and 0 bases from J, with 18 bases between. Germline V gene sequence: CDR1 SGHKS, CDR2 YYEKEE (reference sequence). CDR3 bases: TGTGCCAGCAGCTTATTTAGCGCCCGATTGAGCTCCTACGAGCAGTACGTC. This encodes CASSLFSARLSSYEQYV.

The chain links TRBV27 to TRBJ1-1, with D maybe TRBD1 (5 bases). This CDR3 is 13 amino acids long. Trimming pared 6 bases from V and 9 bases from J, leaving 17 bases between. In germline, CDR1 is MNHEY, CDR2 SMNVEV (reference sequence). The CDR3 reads CASSSSPRAKAFF. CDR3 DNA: TGTGCCAGCAGCTCCTCCCCCAGGGCGAAAGCTTTCTTT.

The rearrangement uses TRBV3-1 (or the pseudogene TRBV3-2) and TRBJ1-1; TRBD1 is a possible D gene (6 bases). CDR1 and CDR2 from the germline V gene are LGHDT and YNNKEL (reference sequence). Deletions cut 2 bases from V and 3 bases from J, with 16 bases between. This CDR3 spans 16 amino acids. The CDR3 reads CASSQNPGTTHTEAFF. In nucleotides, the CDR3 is TGTGCCAGCAGCCAAAACCCCGGGACAACCCACACTGAAGCTTTCTTT.

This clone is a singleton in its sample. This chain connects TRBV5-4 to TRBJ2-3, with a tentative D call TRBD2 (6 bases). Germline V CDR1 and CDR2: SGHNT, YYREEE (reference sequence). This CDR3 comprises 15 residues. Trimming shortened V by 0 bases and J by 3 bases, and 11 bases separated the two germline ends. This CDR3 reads CASSLGGKGTDTQYF. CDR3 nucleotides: TGTGCCAGCAGCTTGGGCGGGAAGGGAACAGATACGCAGTATTTT.

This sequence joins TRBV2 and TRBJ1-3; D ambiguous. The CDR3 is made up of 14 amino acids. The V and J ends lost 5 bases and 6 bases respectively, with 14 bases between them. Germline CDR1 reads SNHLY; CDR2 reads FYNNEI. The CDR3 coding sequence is TGTGCCAGCAGTTCTAGGGTTCTTGAAAACACCATATATTTT. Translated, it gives CASSSRVLENTIYF.

CDR3 amino acids: CASSGQAAKNIQYF. The CDR3 DNA sequence: TGCGCCAGCAGTGGACAGGCAGCCAAAAACATTCAGTACTTC. The rearrangement links TRBV10-1 to TRBJ2-4, with D possibly being TRBD1 (6 bases). The CDR3 is 14 amino acids. The germline V gene has CDR1 WNHNN and CDR2 SYGVQD (reference sequence). Trimming removed 4 bases at V and 0 bases at J, with 7 bases between.

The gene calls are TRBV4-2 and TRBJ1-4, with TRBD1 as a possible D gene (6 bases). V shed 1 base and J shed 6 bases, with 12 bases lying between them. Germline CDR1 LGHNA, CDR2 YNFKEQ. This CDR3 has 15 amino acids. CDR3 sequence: CASSQVNREYEKLFF. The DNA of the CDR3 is TGTGCCAGCAGCCAAGTGAACAGGGAGTATGAAAAACTGTTTTTT.

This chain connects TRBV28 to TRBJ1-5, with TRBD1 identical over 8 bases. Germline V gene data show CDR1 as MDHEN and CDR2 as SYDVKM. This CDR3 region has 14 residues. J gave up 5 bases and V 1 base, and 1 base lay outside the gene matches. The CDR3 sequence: CASSLSGGYQPQHF. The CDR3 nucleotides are TGTGCCAGCAGTTTATCAGGGGGCTATCAGCCCCAGCATTTT.

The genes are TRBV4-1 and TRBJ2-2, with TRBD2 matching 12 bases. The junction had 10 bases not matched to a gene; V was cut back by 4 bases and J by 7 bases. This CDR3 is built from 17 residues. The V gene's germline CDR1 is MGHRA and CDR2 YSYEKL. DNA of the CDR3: TGCGCCAGCAGCCGATATCTAGCGGGGGGGCCGGACGGGGAGCTGTTTTTT. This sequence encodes CASSRYLAGGPDGELFF.

Written as DNA, the CDR3 is TGTGCCAGCTCACAGCTTCCCCTAGGGGGGCCTTTCTACGAGCAGTACTTC. Translation: CASSQLPLGGPFYEQYF. The chain employs TRBV18 and TRBJ2-7; either TRBD1 or TRBD2 may fit D (6 bases each). V lost 4 bases to trimming and J lost 3 bases, with 22 bases between them. CDR3 length: 17 residues. In germline, CDR1 is KGHSH, CDR2 LQKENI. Combining the CDR3 with reference TRBV18 and TRBJ2-7 gives the whole variable domain NAGVMQNPRHLVRRRGQEARLRCSPMKGHSHVYWYRQLPEEGLKFMVYLQKENIIDESGMPKERFSAEFPKEGPSILRIQQVVRGDSAAYFCASSQLPLGGPFYEQYFGPGTRLTVT.